The next 30 T cell receptor beta chains were all read from a single sample in a study of blood T cells in healthy people across ages. The second PCR ran roughly 7 to 11 cycles with a sample-barcoded 5' primer and J-beta primers. Via MiXCR, TCRdb re-called the 5' RACE reads, giving one row per CDR3 protein. The sample includes around 1,600,000 distinct CDR3 sequences, 40% to 45% seen only once; the top ten take over 3.5%. Source material: blood. All receptors come from a woman under 30 in good health.

This rearrangement joins TRBV4-2 to TRBJ2-3; 8 nucleotides agree with TRBD2. V lost 0 bases to trimming and J lost 5 bases; unmatched junction nucleotides: 10. Germline V CDR1 and CDR2: LGHNA, YNFKEQ. This CDR3 region has 17 residues. CDR3 region: CASSQEGAGARGDTQYF. The CDR3 DNA follows: TGTGCCAGCAGCCAAGAGGGAGCGGGAGCCCGGGGAGATACGCAGTATTTT.

With regard to this clonotype: A read error may produce the germline difference seen at one junction end. The chain links TRBV6-2 or TRBV6-3 to TRBJ2-7; 7 bases agree with TRBD1. There are 15 residues in the CDR3. Germline values: CDR1 MNHEY, CDR2 SVGEGT. The CDR3, as DNA: TGTGCCAACAGTTACTGGGGACAGCCCTACAATGAGCAGTACTTC. The encoded protein is CANSYWGQPYNEQYF.

This clonotype turned up a few times. The chain combines TRBV6-2 or TRBV6-3 with TRBJ1-2; D uncertain. V was pared by 4 bases and J by 5 bases, with 8 bases between. Looked up from germline, CDR1 is MNHEY and CDR2 is SVGEGT. The CDR3 is 12 residues long. The CDR3 region has the DNA TGTGCCAGCAGTTCCCCCCAGTATGGCTACACCTTC. It translates to CASSSPQYGYTF.

The rearrangement uses TRBV6-5 and TRBJ2-1, with 9 positions matching TRBD2. V lost 7 bases to trimming and J lost 7 bases; unmatched junction nucleotides: 11. The germline gives CDR1 MNHEY, CDR2 SVGAGI. CDR3 size: 15 residues. CDR3 DNA sequence: TGTGCCAGCACCCGGCGGCCTAGCGGGGTGAATGAGCAGTTCTTC. Translated, it gives CASTRRPSGVNEQFF.

This clonotype was picked up a small number of times. The V gene is TRBV5-1, the J gene TRBJ2-7; D is ambiguous. With 2 bases removed from V and 0 bases from J, the gap between germline ends came to 12 bases. The CDR3 runs 15 residues. CDR1 SGHRS and CDR2 YFSETQ come from the germline V gene. DNA for the CDR3: TGCGCCAGCAGCTTAATCACTACCGACTCCTACGAGCAGTACTTC. The encoded protein is CASSLITTDSYEQYF.

The chain employs TRBV6-6 and TRBJ2-5; D gene unclear. Germline V lookup: CDR1 MNHNY, CDR2 SVGAGI (reference sequence). The CDR3 consists of 15 residues. Deletions cut 2 bases from V and 4 bases from J, with 14 bases between. CDR3 sequence reads: CASSYTPIAGETQYF. In nucleotides, the CDR3 is TGTGCCAGCAGTTACACCCCGATTGCCGGAGAGACCCAGTACTTC.

V gene TRBV4-3 combines with J gene TRBJ1-2, with D tentatively TRBD1 (5 bases). Trimming removed 0 bases from V and 2 bases from J, with 10 bases in between. There are 15 residues in the CDR3. In germline, CDR1 is LGHNA, CDR2 YSLEER. CDR3 sequence: CASSQEGGRNYGYTF. In nucleotides, the CDR3 is TGCGCCAGCAGCCAAGAGGGGGGAAGGAACTATGGCTACACCTTC.

There are a few counts of this clonotype. The V call is TRBV12-3 or TRBV12-4, the J call TRBJ2-3; D is ambiguous. V lost 8 bases and J 2 bases, leaving 14 bases between the germline ends. The CDR3 consists of 14 residues. The CDR3 spells CASVLALHTDTQYF. In DNA, the CDR3 is TGTGCCAGCGTTCTTGCCTTACACACAGATACGCAGTATTTT.

The chain links TRBV20-1 to TRBJ1-6, with TRBD1 matching 7 bases. CDR1 and CDR2 (germline): DFQATT, SNEGSKA (reference sequence). The CDR3 spans 14 residues. Germline trimming cut 4 bases from V and 8 bases from J; bases unmatched to any gene: 8. CDR3 sequence reads: CSATDRSGDSPLHF. The CDR3 bases are TGCAGTGCTACGGACAGGTCTGGGGATTCACCCCTCCACTTT.

This clonotype was detected a few times. The V call is TRBV15, the J call TRBJ2-7, with a weak D call TRBD1 (5 bases). With 0 bases removed from V and 4 bases from J, the gap between germline ends came to 10 bases. Germline CDR1 LNHNV, CDR2 YYDKDF (reference sequence). CDR3 length equals 14 residues. The DNA for the CDR3 is TGTGCCACCAGCAGAGATCCACAGGCGTACGAGCAGTACTTC. Amino acids: CATSRDPQAYEQYF.

This clonotype was recorded a few times. The chain combines TRBV9 with TRBJ2-5, with D perhaps assigned TRBD1 or TRBD2 (5 bases each). The CDR3 is 15 residues long. Germline V lookup: CDR1 SGDLS, CDR2 YYNGEE. V lost 4 bases and J lost 2, with 15 bases in between. The CDR3 DNA sequence: TGTGCCAGCAGCAGCCGACGAGGGGAGCAAGAGACCCAGTACTTC. This codes for CASSSRRGEQETQYF.

This rearrangement joins TRBV5-1 to TRBJ2-2, with 10 positions matching TRBD2. Trimming at V came to 5 bases and at J to 6 bases, leaving 7 bases not matched to a gene. The CDR3 length is 15 residues. Germline assignment: CDR1 SGHRS and CDR2 YFSETQ. Here the CDR3 DNA reads TGCGCCAGCAGAGTGAGCGGGGGGGCCTCCGGGGAGCTGTTTTTT. Protein product: CASRVSGGASGELFF.

The chain is built from TRBV29-1 and TRBJ2-7; D possibly matches TRBD1 or TRBD2 (5 bases each). From germline, CDR1 is SQVTM and CDR2 ANQGSEA. The CDR3 covers 13 residues. V gave up 4 bases and J gave up 2 bases, with 12 bases separating them. The CDR3 protein is CSVGGRWTYEQYF. CDR3 sequence (DNA): TGCAGCGTTGGGGGACGCTGGACCTACGAGCAGTACTTC.

This clonotype was counted only a few times. V and J are TRBV3-1 and TRBJ2-1; D gene ambiguous. V was cut by 2 bases and J by 4 bases, with 6 bases left in between. CDR3 length: 13 residues. Germline V gives CDR1 LGHDT, CDR2 YNNKEL (reference sequence). For the CDR3, the DNA is TGTGCCAGCAGCCAAAAAGGTTACAATGAGCAGTTCTTC. This translates into CASSQKGYNEQFF.

V usage is TRBV15 and J usage is TRBJ2-5; D may be TRBD2 (5 bases). The V end lost 3 bases, the J end lost 12 bases, and 20 bases lay between the germline ends. This CDR3 has 14 amino acids. Germline V gene data show CDR1 as LNHNV and CDR2 as YYDKDF (reference sequence). Written as DNA, the CDR3 is TGTGCCACCAGCAGTCTAGTGGACTTACAAAAGGAGTACTTC. Translating it yields CATSSLVDLQKEYF.

The gene calls are TRBV2 and TRBJ1-1; 7 bases align to TRBD1. This CDR3 is 13 amino acids long. Per germline, CDR1 SNHLY and CDR2 FYNNEI. After removal of 11 bases from V and 1 base from J, the junction contained 7 bases not matched to a gene. The CDR3 region is CACYGQANTEAFF. CDR3 in DNA: TGTGCCTGTTACGGACAGGCGAACACTGAAGCTTTCTTT.

This clonotype was observed a few times. J is TRBJ2-1 and V is TRBV27; 12 bases match TRBD1. V trimming: 8 bases; J trimming: 9 bases; junction bases outside the gene matches: 5. CDR3 length equals 13 residues. The germline gives CDR1 MNHEY, CDR2 SMNVEV (reference sequence). CDR3 amino acids: CASEGQGASEQFF. Here the CDR3 DNA reads TGTGCCAGCGAGGGACAGGGGGCGAGTGAGCAGTTCTTC.

The chain recombines TRBV29-1 with TRBJ2-3, with unresolved D. V was cut by 5 bases and J by 1 base, with 13 bases left in between. This CDR3 is built from 14 residues. Germline V CDR1 and CDR2: SQVTM, ANQGSEA. CDR3 region: CSVRMRPRTDTQYF. In nucleotides, the CDR3 is TGCAGCGTTAGGATGCGGCCCCGCACAGATACGCAGTATTTT.

This clonotype occurred a few times. This chain joins TRBV7-6 and TRBJ1-5; D perhaps matches TRBD1 (5 bases). This CDR3 spans 13 amino acids. Germline V lookup: CDR1 SGHVS, CDR2 FNYEAQ. Trimming cost V 8 bases and J 3 bases, with 11 bases left between them. CDR3 amino acids: CASAPQVNQPQHF. CDR3 DNA: TGTGCCAGCGCCCCACAGGTCAATCAGCCCCAGCATTTT.

The rearrangement uses TRBV3-1 and TRBJ1-4; D is unresolved. Trimming shortened V by 6 bases and J by 6 bases, and 5 bases separated the two germline ends. The CDR3 spans 11 residues. Germline-derived CDR1 and CDR2 are LGHDT and YNNKEL (reference sequence). The CDR3 nucleotides read TGTGCCAGCAGTGTCTATGAAAAACTGTTTTTT. This translates into CASSVYEKLFF.

V gene TRBV6-1 combines with J gene TRBJ2-1, with D possibly called TRBD1 or TRBD2 (5 bases each). The CDR3 consists of 14 residues. Germline V gene sequence: CDR1 MNHNS, CDR2 SASEGT. V lost 8 bases to trimming and J lost 1 base, with 12 bases between them. DNA for the CDR3: TGTGCCAGCGGGGGTTATGAGTCCTACAATGAGCAGTTCTTC. Its translation is CASGGYESYNEQFF.

V is TRBV7-2 and J is TRBJ2-3; D is uncertain. There are 14 residues in the CDR3. V was cut by 4 bases and J by 4 bases, with 12 bases left in between. CDR1 and CDR2 from the germline V gene are SGHTA and FQGNSA. In nucleotides, the CDR3 is TGTGCCAGCAGCTCCCAGATAGGATCAGATACGCAGTATTTT. Its translation: CASSSQIGSDTQYF.

The chain recombines TRBV4-3 with TRBJ1-1, with D uncertain. The CDR3 length is 15 residues. The V end was cut by 4 bases, the J end by 0 bases, with 12 bases between. From germline, CDR1 is LGHNA and CDR2 YSLEER. As DNA, the CDR3 is TGCGCCAGCAGCCCCTACCCGGGAGTGAACACTGAAGCTTTCTTT. Protein: CASSPYPGVNTEAFF.

The chain links TRBV10-3 to TRBJ2-5; 10 bases are a match to TRBD1. The CDR3 contains 16 residues. The germline CDR1 and CDR2 sequences are ENHRY and SYGVKD. V shed 3 bases, J shed 4 bases, and the junction held 8 bases outside the gene matches. The CDR3 DNA follows: TGTGCCATCAGTGATCCGGGACAGGGGTTCCGAGAGACCCAGTACTTC. Amino acids: CAISDPGQGFRETQYF.

V usage is TRBV7-9 and J usage is TRBJ2-3; 7 bases agree with TRBD2. The length of the CDR3 is 15 residues. Germline V gives CDR1 SEHNR, CDR2 FQNEAQ (reference sequence). With V trimmed by 6 bases and J by 2 bases, 8 bases remained unmatched. CDR3 in DNA: TGTGCCAGCAGTCCTCAGCGGGAACACACAGATACGCAGTATTTT. Residues: CASSPQREHTDTQYF.

This clonotype was recorded only once. This chain connects TRBV29-1 to TRBJ2-5, with 7 bases fitting TRBD1. Germline V lookup: CDR1 SQVTM, CDR2 ANQGSEA. The CDR3 totals 13 residues. Trimming cost V 8 bases and J 0 bases; bases outside gene matches: 6. CDR3 residues: CSMAGTDQETQYF. DNA of the CDR3: TGCAGCATGGCCGGGACAGACCAAGAGACCCAGTACTTC.

This clonotype has more than one count but fewer than ten. The V and J genes are TRBV20-1 and TRBJ1-4, with TRBD1 matching 8 bases. There are 15 residues in the CDR3. V was pared by 3 bases and J by 7 bases, with 10 bases of the junction left unmatched. Looked up from germline, CDR1 is DFQATT and CDR2 is SNEGSKA (reference sequence). The CDR3 is CSASLSPGGFEKLFF. CDR3 bases: TGCAGTGCTAGTCTTTCTCCAGGGGGCTTTGAAAAACTGTTTTTT.

The chain employs TRBV7-2 and TRBJ2-1, with TRBD2 matching over 8 bases. The CDR3 totals 14 residues. In germline, CDR1 is SGHTA, CDR2 FQGNSA. V lost 6 bases to trimming and J lost 6 bases; unmatched junction nucleotides: 7. The CDR3 loop reads CASSPKRELNEQFF. Here the CDR3 DNA reads TGTGCCAGCAGTCCAAAGCGGGAGCTCAATGAGCAGTTCTTC.

J is TRBJ2-2 and V is TRBV4-2, with D tentatively TRBD2 (7 bases). Germline-derived CDR1 and CDR2 are LGHNA and YNFKEQ. This CDR3 is built from 18 residues. The V end lost 0 bases, the J end lost 3 bases, and 17 bases lay between the germline ends. The CDR3 protein is CASSQDIRGGADTGELFF. CDR3 nucleotide sequence: TGTGCCAGCAGCCAAGACATTCGAGGGGGGGCCGACACCGGGGAGCTGTTTTTT.

This rearrangement joins TRBV4-2 to TRBJ2-7, with D possibly being TRBD2 (5 bases). Germline lookup yields CDR1 LGHNA and CDR2 YNFKEQ. The CDR3 runs 13 residues. The ends were cut back, 4 bases at V and 5 bases at J, with 12 bases in the middle. The CDR3 loop is CASSPGNSNEQYF. The CDR3 region has the DNA TGTGCCAGCAGCCCCGGGAATAGCAACGAGCAGTACTTC.